One and the same sample provided the 29 T cell receptor beta chains below, sequenced in a study of blood T cells in healthy people across ages. A J-beta primer mix and a sample-barcoded 5' primer were used in a second PCR of roughly 7 to 12 cycles. TCRdb itself ran the 5' RACE reads through MiXCR, one entry per CDR3 protein. The data show about 640,000 distinct CDR3 sequences, 40% to 45% seen once. What was sequenced was blood. The source of these receptors is a man older than 75 in good health.

This clonotype was seen only once. The chain uses TRBV28 and TRBJ1-2, with D possibly being TRBD1 (5 bases). The CDR3 is 14 amino acids. The germline V gene has CDR1 MDHEN and CDR2 SYDVKM. V lost 2 bases to trimming and J lost 4 bases, with 11 bases between them. CDR3 nucleotides: TGTGCCAGCAGTTTACAGGGTCAAGCCTATGGCTACACCTTC. Translation gives CASSLQGQAYGYTF.

A few counts support this clonotype. The rearrangement links TRBV20-1 to TRBJ2-7; 7 nucleotides line up with TRBD2. From germline, CDR1 is DFQATT and CDR2 SNEGSKA (reference sequence). CDR3 length: 15 amino acids. V lost 1 base and J lost 3; bases outside the gene matches: 9. The DNA for the CDR3 is TGCAGTGCTAGAGGGGAGGGCGGGGAGATCTACGAGCAGTACTTC. It specifies CSARGEGGEIYEQYF.

This clonotype was counted at least ten times. V gene TRBV7-2 combines with J gene TRBJ2-5; 7 bases align to TRBD1. Germline-derived CDR1 and CDR2 are SGHTA and FQGNSA. The CDR3 extends over 13 amino acids. The V and J ends lost 5 bases and 6 bases, in that order; junction bases with no gene match: 6. The CDR3 DNA reads as TGTGCCAGCAGCCTCCGGGACAGAAAGACCCAGTACTTC. It translates to CASSLRDRKTQYF.

The rearrangement links TRBV20-1 to TRBJ2-2; 7 nucleotides align to TRBD1. The germline V gene encodes CDR1 DFQATT and CDR2 SNEGSKA (reference sequence). The V gene end was trimmed by 5 bases and the J gene end by 2 bases; junction bases not matched to a gene: 5. The CDR3 contains 14 residues. CDR3 coding DNA: TGCAGTGCTTCCGGGACAGCCAACACCGGGGAGCTGTTTTTT. Its protein is CSASGTANTGELFF.

The chain carries TRBV5-1 and TRBJ2-5; a possible D gene is TRBD1 (6 bases). The DNA end lines up better with TRBJ2-7; the J call may be wrong. CDR3 length: 15 residues. Per germline, CDR1 SGHRS and CDR2 YFSETQ. The CDR3 bases are TGCGCCAGCAGCCGCACGGACAGAACAACCTACGAGCAGTACTTC. Translation: CASSRTDRTTYEQYF.

A note on this clonotype: As the CDR3 is not closed by the conserved phenylalanine or tryptophan, this likely results from a read error. The V call is TRBV10-1, the J call TRBJ2-7; D is perhaps TRBD1 or TRBD2 (5 bases each). The V end was cut by 2 bases, the J end by 1 base, with 9 bases between. This CDR3 is built from 14 residues. Germline V gene sequence: CDR1 WNHNN, CDR2 SYGVQD (reference sequence). CDR3 protein: CASSEEGKSYEQYL. CDR3 coding DNA: TGCGCCAGCAGTGAGGAGGGGAAGTCCTACGAGCAGTACTTA.

This clonotype was detected only a few times. The DNA for the CDR3 is TGTGCCGCATCTAAAGGGGGCAAGGAGGAAGCTTTCTTT. Translated: CAASKGGKEEAFF. The rearrangement joins TRBV25-1 to TRBJ1-1, with TRBD1 matching over 7 bases. J was trimmed by 8 bases and V by 11 bases; bases with no gene match: 14. Germline lookup yields CDR1 MGHDK and CDR2 SYGVNS. CDR3 length equals 13 residues.

This rearrangement joins TRBV18 to TRBJ1-1, with 7 bases identical to TRBD1. The V and J ends lost 3 bases and 3 bases, in that order; junction bases with no gene match: 4. The CDR3 is 14 amino acids. Germline V lookup: CDR1 KGHSH, CDR2 LQKENI. In DNA form, the CDR3 reads TGTGCCAGCTCACCGACAGGGAGAGACACTGAAGCTTTCTTT. This encodes CASSPTGRDTEAFF.

With respect to this clonotype: At one of its ends the junction is not consistent with the germline gene, which may arise from a read error. The V and J genes are TRBV3-1 and TRBJ1-6; D possibly corresponds to TRBD1 (5 bases). The CDR3 is made up of 13 amino acids. The V gene's germline CDR1 is LGHDT and CDR2 YNNKEL (reference sequence). The CDR3 region has the DNA TGTGCCAGCAGCCGGGGGATGCTTTCACCCCCCCACTTT. It yields the protein CASSRGMLSPPHF.

About this clonotype: This could be a read error, since a much larger clone is one nucleotide away. The chain recombines TRBV7-2 with TRBJ2-3; TRBD1 is a possible D gene (6 bases). The germline CDR1 and CDR2 sequences are SGHTA and FQGNSA. The length of the CDR3 is 13 residues. In DNA form, the CDR3 reads TGTGCCAGCAGCATTGGGACAACAGATACGCGGTATTTT. Encoded protein: CASSIGTTDTRYF.

The rearrangement joins TRBV5-1 to TRBJ2-7; 9 bases fit TRBD1. The CDR3 has 14 residues. The V gene end was trimmed by 4 bases and the J gene end by 5 bases; junction bases not matched to a gene: 7. Germline CDR1 SGHRS, CDR2 YFSETQ. CDR3 in amino acids: CASSVQGAADEQYF. CDR3 coding DNA: TGCGCCAGCAGCGTACAGGGGGCGGCGGACGAGCAGTACTTC.

This clonotype came up a few times. This rearrangement joins TRBV6-2 or TRBV6-3 to TRBJ2-2; tentatively, D is TRBD1 or TRBD2 (5 bases each). Germline loops: CDR1 MNHEY, CDR2 SVGEGT. The ends were cut back, 6 bases at V and 2 bases at J, with 10 bases in the middle. The CDR3 length is 14 residues. CDR3 sequence (DNA): TGTGCCAGCAGGGGGGACGGAAACACCGGGGAGCTGTTTTTT. Its protein product is CASRGDGNTGELFF.

The rearrangement joins TRBV20-1 to TRBJ1-5; D is undetermined. Per the germline V gene, CDR1 is DFQATT and CDR2 is SNEGSKA (reference sequence). V was trimmed by 0 bases and J by 0 bases, leaving 9 bases between them. This CDR3 has 15 amino acids. CDR3 amino acids: CSARDKGFSNQPQHF. CDR3 DNA: TGCAGTGCTAGAGATAAGGGCTTTAGCAATCAGCCCCAGCATTTT.

This clonotype was seen a handful of times. The chain recombines TRBV7-2 with TRBJ2-7, with no clear D. Trimming left V 1 base short and J 3 bases short, with 7 bases between. The CDR3 totals 13 residues. Per germline, CDR1 SGHTA and CDR2 FQGNSA. The DNA of the CDR3 is TGTGCCAGCAGCTTAGGTTTGGTCTACGAGCAGTACTTC. Translated, it gives CASSLGLVYEQYF.

The genes are TRBV5-1 and TRBJ2-5; D is unresolved. Trimming stripped 6 bases from V and 2 bases from J, with 14 bases between. The CDR3 runs to 14 residues. Per the germline V gene, CDR1 is SGHRS and CDR2 is YFSETQ. The CDR3 nucleotides are TGCGCCAGCAATAGAGGTGGGGAACAAGAGACCCAGTACTTC. It translates to CASNRGGEQETQYF.

This clonotype was counted at least ten times. The chain employs TRBV29-1 and TRBJ1-5, with D unresolved. CDR1 is SQVTM, CDR2 ANQGSEA, per germline. This CDR3 comprises 12 residues. V was trimmed by 4 bases and J by 0 bases, leaving 4 bases between them. CDR3 DNA sequence: TGCAGCGTTGGATATAGCAATCAGCCCCAGCATTTT. Translation: CSVGYSNQPQHF.

The rearrangement joins TRBV19 to TRBJ2-1, with a possible D match to TRBD2 (5 bases). Looked up from germline, CDR1 is LNHDA and CDR2 is SQIVND (reference sequence). V dropped 4 bases and J dropped 9 bases, with 13 bases sitting between them. The CDR3 runs 13 residues. The CDR3 DNA sequence: TGTGCCAGTAGTACCCCAACTAGGTCTGAGCAGTTCTTC. Its translation: CASSTPTRSEQFF.

The chain is built from TRBV7-6 and TRBJ2-7, with unresolved D. The CDR3 has 14 amino acids. V was cut by 2 bases and J by 5 bases, with 13 bases left in between. Germline V gives CDR1 SGHVS, CDR2 FNYEAQ. CDR3 protein: CASSLPGGSDEQYF. In DNA form, the CDR3 reads TGTGCCAGCAGCTTACCGGGTGGCTCGGACGAGCAGTACTTC.

This clonotype has at least ten counts. Its ends do not fully match the called genes, so a read error is possible. The rearrangement uses TRBV5-1 and TRBJ2-7; possible D gene TRBD2, 6 bases. This CDR3 comprises 14 residues. Germline values: CDR1 SGHRS, CDR2 YFSETQ. The CDR3 DNA sequence: TGTGCCAGCAGTTACGCCGGGGGTCCCTACGAGCAGTACTTC. Its translation is CASSYAGGPYEQYF.

About this clonotype itself: Mismatch with germline at one junction end may stem from a read error. V usage is TRBV7-2 and J usage is TRBJ1-5; the match to TRBD1 covers 9 bases. Germline V CDR1 and CDR2: SGHTA, FQGNSA. The CDR3 sequence is 14 residues long. The CDR3 loop is CVSSRQGGNQPQHF. For the CDR3, the DNA is TGTGTCAGCAGCCGACAGGGGGGCAATCAGCCCCAGCATTTT.

CDR3 nucleotides: TGTGCCAGCAGTTTTTTGCCCGAGGATGGGTATTTT. It is translated as CASSFLPEDGYF. The chain uses TRBV27 and TRBJ2-3, with D unclear. Germline CDR1 and CDR2: MNHEY and SMNVEV (reference sequence). The CDR3 extends over 12 amino acids. Trimming removed 3 bases from V and 14 bases from J, with 15 bases in between.

In its sample, this clonotype was seen many times. This chain connects TRBV20-1 to TRBJ2-1, with 11 bases that match TRBD1. Germline V CDR1 and CDR2: DFQATT, SNEGSKA (reference sequence). V lost 5 bases, J lost 4 bases, and 7 bases stayed unmatched. The CDR3 extends over 15 amino acids. This CDR3 reads CSAPPRDRGYNEQFF. The CDR3 DNA follows: TGCAGTGCTCCCCCCCGGGACAGGGGGTACAATGAGCAGTTCTTC.

The rearrangement uses TRBV11-2 and TRBJ2-7, with 11 nucleotides matching TRBD2. Losses at the gene ends were 4 bases for V and 7 bases for J; bases not matched to a gene: 6. CDR1 and CDR2 (germline): SGHAT, FQNNGV. The CDR3 runs to 14 residues. The CDR3 nucleotides read TGTGCCAGCAGCTCAAAACTAGCGGGAGTTGAGCAGTACTTC. Its protein product is CASSSKLAGVEQYF. The full variable domain, in which reference TRBV11-2 and TRBJ2-7 provide the parts outside the CDR3, is EAGVAQSPRYKIIEKRQSVAFWCNPISGHATLYWYQQILGQGPKLLIQFQNNGVVDDSQLPKDRFSAERLKGVDSTLKIQPAKLEDSAVYLCASSSKLAGVEQYFGPGTRLTVT.

The rearrangement joins TRBV7-2 to TRBJ2-1; tentative D call: TRBD2 (5 bases). Germline-derived CDR1 and CDR2 are SGHTA and FQGNSA. V was trimmed by 5 bases and J by 4 bases, leaving 12 bases between them. The CDR3 has 14 amino acids. CDR3 sequence: CASSPDGIYNEQFF. Here the CDR3 DNA reads TGTGCCAGCAGCCCGGACGGGATATACAATGAGCAGTTCTTC.

About this clonotype: A much bigger clone sits one base away, suggesting this may be a read error. This chain links TRBV9 with TRBJ2-5; 7 bases agree with TRBD1. Germline V CDR1 and CDR2: SGDLS, YYNGEE. This CDR3 is built from 18 residues. The CDR3 DNA follows: TGTGCCAGCAGCCGGAGGAACCCGGGACAGCTTTACCAAGGGACCCAGTACTTC. Translation: CASSRRNPGQLYQGTQYF.

This clonotype was detected many times. The chain joins TRBV6-2 or TRBV6-3 to TRBJ2-1, with D perhaps TRBD2 (5 bases). CDR1 is MNHEY, CDR2 SVGEGT, per germline. V lost 7 bases and J lost 9, with 16 bases in between. This CDR3 has 13 residues. CDR3 in DNA: TGTGCCAGCACCGAATCTAGCCGTAGTGAGCAGTTCTTC. Protein: CASTESSRSEQFF.

This clonotype turned up a few times. The gene calls are TRBV4-1 and TRBJ2-3; the D gene could be TRBD1 or TRBD2 (5 bases each). V dropped 3 bases and J dropped 3 bases, with 13 bases sitting between them. Germline CDR1 is MGHRA and CDR2 is YSYEKL. The CDR3 is 15 residues long. CDR3 sequence reads: CASSHMGPSTDTQYF. DNA of the CDR3: TGCGCCAGCAGCCATATGGGACCTTCTACAGATACGCAGTATTTT.

A few counts support this clonotype. The chain recombines TRBV15 with TRBJ2-7; D possibly matches TRBD1 or TRBD2 (5 bases each). This CDR3 comprises 15 residues. CDR1 is LNHNV, CDR2 YYDKDF, per germline (reference sequence). V was clipped by 8 bases and J by 4 bases, with 21 bases between them. CDR3 in DNA: TGTGCCACCTCGGTAGGGGACCAAGTTGTGTACGAGCAGTACTTC. Translation gives CATSVGDQVVYEQYF.

This clonotype came up once. This chain joins TRBV20-1 and TRBJ1-4, with 7 bases matching TRBD1. CDR1 and CDR2 from the germline V gene are DFQATT and SNEGSKA (reference sequence). V gave up 5 bases and J gave up 7 bases; unmatched junction bases: 10. This CDR3 spans 14 amino acids. The DNA of the CDR3 is TGCAGTGCTCGGAGTGACAGGGCGAGTGAAAAACTGTTTTTT. It is translated as CSARSDRASEKLFF.